The 20 T cell receptor beta chains presented below share a single source sample, sequenced in a study of shared clonotypes between healthy human individuals (dated by TCRdb to between 2020 and 2021). The library was produced with the immunoSEQ multiplex PCR assay. TCRdb limited this immuneACCESS table to in-frame rearrangements with V and J called. A share of clones is missing; checked studies link under half to unresolved V genes, and the rest is unexplained. This sample gives roughly 1,500,000 clones in total; around 98.5% of them show up just once. The ten largest clones represent approximately 0.4% of the sample. The sequencing sample was made of naive CD4+ T cells sorted from blood. Read against the paper, the sample's cell subset or site label means: CD45RA+ positively selected. The receptors shown here come from a man younger than 45 in good health.

The chain is built from TRBV15 and TRBJ1-4; D ambiguous. The CDR3 has 15 amino acids. V lost 3 bases and J 7 bases, leaving 15 bases between the germline ends. Germline CDR1 LNHNV, CDR2 YYDKDF (reference sequence). The CDR3 sequence is CATSSSRSSGEKLFF. In DNA, the CDR3 is TGTGCCACCAGCAGCTCCAGGTCCAGCGGTGAAAAACTGTTTTTT.

The V gene is TRBV11-3, the J gene TRBJ2-2; D is uncertain. The germline V gene encodes CDR1 SGHNT and CDR2 YENEEA. Trimming cost V 5 bases and J 11 bases, with 9 bases left between them. CDR3 length: 11 residues. For the CDR3, the DNA is TGTGCCAGCAGCGCCCGGAACGAGCTGTTTTTT. This encodes CASSARNELFF.

V and J are TRBV7-2 and TRBJ2-7; a weak D match, TRBD1 (5 bases). The CDR3 totals 15 residues. Per the germline V gene, CDR1 is SGHTA and CDR2 is FQGNSA. Trimming shortened V by 4 bases and J by 0 bases, and 13 bases separated the two germline ends. The CDR3 nucleotides read TGTGCCAGCAGCTGGAGACAGAAGAGCTCCTACGAGCAGTACTTC. It specifies CASSWRQKSSYEQYF.

The CDR3 is CASSLGQRDEQYF. The CDR3 region has the DNA TGTGCCAGCAGCTTAGGGCAGCGCGACGAGCAGTACTTC. The chain links TRBV7-9 to TRBJ2-7; D unclear. The CDR3 spans 13 residues. Between the trimmed V and J ends, which lost 1 base and 5 bases, there was a span of 9 bases. The germline gives CDR1 SEHNR, CDR2 FQNEAQ (reference sequence).

This clone was observed a few times. The J gene is TRBJ2-3, the V gene TRBV19; unclear D gene. With 2 bases removed from V and 2 bases from J, the gap between germline ends came to 8 bases. CDR3 length: 14 residues. Germline lookup yields CDR1 LNHDA and CDR2 SQIVND (reference sequence). The CDR3, as DNA: TGTGCCAGTAGTATAAACGGTAACACAGATACGCAGTATTTT. Its translation is CASSINGNTDTQYF. Variable domain in full (rest from reference TRBV19 and TRBJ2-3): DGGITQSPKYLFRKEGQNVTLSCEQNLNHDAMYWYRQDPGQGLRLIYYSQIVNDFQKGDIAEGYSVSREKKESFPLTVTSAQKNPTAFYLCASSINGNTDTQYFGPGTRLTVL.

The CDR3 region is CASSPAVRGTAPYEQYF. As DNA, the CDR3 is TGTGCCAGTAGTCCCGCAGTTCGCGGGACCGCCCCCTACGAGCAGTACTTC. The chain combines TRBV19 with TRBJ2-7; D may be TRBD2 (6 bases). V lost 5 bases and J lost 2, with 22 bases in between. This CDR3 is 17 amino acids long. CDR1 LNHDA and CDR2 SQIVND come from the germline V gene (reference sequence).

The chain recombines TRBV7-2 with TRBJ2-7; perhaps TRBD2 as D (6 bases). This CDR3 is built from 15 residues. Germline CDR1 is SGHTA and CDR2 is FQGNSA. Trimming shortened V by 2 bases and J by 2 bases, and 13 bases separated the two germline ends. CDR3 nucleotides: TGTGCCAGCAGCTTATTTATAGCGGCTACCTACGAGCAGTACTTC. Its protein is CASSLFIAATYEQYF.

The chain uses TRBV28 and TRBJ2-7; D is unresolved. Trimming shortened V by 3 bases and J by 0 bases, and 6 bases separated the two germline ends. Germline CDR1 reads MDHEN; CDR2 reads SYDVKM. This CDR3 spans 13 amino acids. Here the CDR3 reads CASSLIPSYEQYF. CDR3 in DNA: TGTGCCAGCAGTTTGATCCCCTCCTACGAGCAGTACTTC.

The sample holds one count of this clone. The rearrangement joins TRBV5-1 to TRBJ2-3; the D gene is possibly TRBD2 (6 bases). The CDR3 sequence is 18 residues long. Trimming took off 3 bases at V and 3 bases at J, with 23 bases between the two ends. Germline V CDR1 and CDR2: SGHRS, YFSETQ. This CDR3 is CASSSVGRAGRGTDTQYF. The CDR3 DNA sequence: TGCGCCAGCAGCTCGGTGGGCCGGGCGGGACGAGGGACAGATACGCAGTATTTT.

The rearrangement links TRBV2 to TRBJ1-1, with D possibly being TRBD1 (6 bases). There are 14 residues in the CDR3. Germline V gene sequence: CDR1 SNHLY, CDR2 FYNNEI. V lost 6 bases and J lost 4, with 15 bases in between. CDR3 bases: TGTGCCAGCAGGAATACAGGGTTGGGCACTGAAGCTTTCTTT. This encodes CASRNTGLGTEAFF.

The chain links TRBV5-5 to TRBJ1-5, with TRBD1 matching 10 bases. J lost 6 bases, V lost 1 base, and 4 bases had no gene match. Germline loops: CDR1 SGHKS, CDR2 YYEKEE (reference sequence). The CDR3 consists of 15 residues. The CDR3 here is CASSLKGDRGQPQHF. The CDR3 coding sequence is TGTGCCAGCAGCTTGAAGGGGGACAGGGGTCAGCCCCAGCATTTT.

V is TRBV6-1 and J is TRBJ1-2; D perhaps matches TRBD1 (6 bases). V was cut by 9 bases and J by 4 bases, with 15 bases left in between. The germline gives CDR1 MNHNS, CDR2 SASEGT. CDR3 size: 13 residues. The CDR3 DNA sequence: TGTGCCAGTTCGCTCGGGGGCTTCTATGGCTACACCTTC. It yields the protein CASSLGGFYGYTF.

Details on this clone: The sample has other DNA sequences that encode this CDR3 too. This rearrangement joins TRBV20-1 to TRBJ2-1; D possibly corresponds to TRBD2 (5 bases). CDR1 is DFQATT and CDR2 is SNEGSKA in the germline V gene (reference sequence). The V end was cut by 3 bases, the J end by 9 bases, with 9 bases between. The CDR3 loop spans 11 amino acids. For the CDR3, the DNA is TGCAGTGCTAGGAGGGCCAGTGAGCAGTTCTTC. It specifies CSARRASEQFF.

As DNA, the CDR3 is TGCGCCAGCAGTGAATCTAGCGGGTTGACAGATACGCAGTATTTT. This translates into CASSESSGLTDTQYF. The chain uses TRBV10-1 and TRBJ2-3, with TRBD2 matching over 8 bases. The J segment lost 3 bases and the V segment lost 3 bases, leaving 5 bases of the junction unmatched. The CDR3 extends over 15 amino acids. Germline V lookup: CDR1 WNHNN, CDR2 SYGVQD (reference sequence).

This rearrangement joins TRBV6-5 to TRBJ2-1, with a weak D call TRBD2 (6 bases). Per the germline V gene, CDR1 is MNHEY and CDR2 is SVGAGI. V dropped 6 bases and J dropped 5 bases, with 17 bases sitting between them. The CDR3 has 15 residues. This chain's CDR3 is CASSRTGGTHNEQFF. For the CDR3, the DNA is TGTGCCAGCAGCCGAACAGGCGGGACCCACAATGAGCAGTTCTTC.

V usage is TRBV5-1 and J usage is TRBJ2-2; D may match TRBD1 or TRBD2 (5 bases each). The CDR3 has 16 residues. Trimming took 1 base from V and 0 from J, leaving 10 bases between them. The germline CDR1 and CDR2 sequences are SGHRS and YFSETQ. The CDR3 nucleotides are TGCGCCAGCAGCTTGTGGGTGGGACCGAACACCGGGGAGCTGTTTTTT. This encodes CASSLWVGPNTGELFF.

This CDR3 is CASSFSGSENTEAFF. The CDR3 DNA reads as TGTGCCAGCAGTTTTTCAGGGAGTGAGAACACTGAAGCTTTCTTT. The chain uses TRBV6-5 and TRBJ1-1, with D tentatively TRBD1 (5 bases). V lost 4 bases, J lost 1 base, and 13 bases lay in between. The CDR3 is made up of 15 amino acids. Germline assignment: CDR1 MNHEY and CDR2 SVGAGI.

This clone appeared a single time. V and J are TRBV18 and TRBJ2-7; no clear D. V was trimmed by 2 bases and J by 4 bases, leaving 12 bases between them. The CDR3 is made up of 14 amino acids. CDR1 KGHSH and CDR2 LQKENI come from the germline V gene. The CDR3 spells CASSPKGVGYEQYF. The CDR3 coding sequence is TGTGCCAGCTCACCAAAGGGCGTCGGGTACGAGCAGTACTTC.

The V and J genes are TRBV5-6 and TRBJ2-4; no firm D call. The CDR3 has 12 amino acids. V was clipped by 7 bases and J by 1 base, with 6 bases between them. CDR1 and CDR2 from the germline V gene are SGHDT and YYEEEE. The CDR3 DNA follows: TGTGCCAGCGGTGGGGCCAAAAACATTCAGTACTTC. This codes for CASGGAKNIQYF.

This sequence joins TRBV18 and TRBJ2-5; 9 nucleotides match TRBD1. This CDR3 is 14 amino acids long. The germline V gene encodes CDR1 KGHSH and CDR2 LQKENI. Trimming at V came to 1 base and at J to 4 bases, leaving 1 base not matched to a gene. The DNA of the CDR3 is TGTGCCAGCTCACCACGGACAGGGGTAGAGACCCAGTACTTC. Its protein product is CASSPRTGVETQYF.